The 14 T cell receptor beta chains below all came from one sample that was sequenced in a study of regulatory T cells in long-lasting Graves disease. Arm-PCR of CDR3 regions with iRepertoire HTBI primers generated TCR beta libraries. TCRdb re-analysed the multiplex PCR reads in MiXCR, keeping a single row per CDR3 protein. The sample carries 300,000 to 400,000 distinct CDR3 sequences, less than 20% recorded once. Time point meaning: newly diagnosed GD, antithyroid drugs for less than 3 months. Following extraction of RNA from PBMCs, that RNA was used to make the TCR library. The specimen comprised peripheral blood mononuclear cells (PBMCs), sampled at new diagnosis, from a patient treated with antithyroid drugs. Receptors were obtained from a female donor with Graves disease.

Comment on this clonotype: An end of the junction differs from the germline gene, which may be a read error. The rearrangement joins TRBV11-1 to TRBJ1-6; unclear D gene. Germline V gene lookup returns CDR1 SGHAT and CDR2 FQDESV (reference sequence). This CDR3 contains 14 residues. CDR3 sequence reads: CASSSTVYNSPFHF. Written as DNA, the CDR3 is TGTGCCAGCAGCTCGACGGTTTATAATTCACCCTTCCACTTT.

A few counts support this clonotype. CDR3 nucleotides: TGTGCCAGCAGTTACTCGAGACAGAGCAAAAACATTCAGTACTTC. It encodes CASSYSRQSKNIQYF. This chain links TRBV6-7 with TRBJ2-4; D may be TRBD1 (5 bases). TRBV6-7 is recorded as an ORF, its role being uncertain. This CDR3 is built from 15 residues. The V end was cut by 0 bases, the J end by 3 bases, with 9 bases between.

The V call is TRBV7-9, the J call TRBJ1-2; D gene ambiguous. The CDR3 contains 15 residues. V was shortened by 2 bases and J by 0 bases, with 10 bases between the two germline ends. Germline lookup yields CDR1 SEHNR and CDR2 FQNEAQ (reference sequence). The CDR3 protein is CASSLSTLANYGYTF. The CDR3 DNA sequence: TGTGCCAGCAGCTTATCGACACTTGCTAACTATGGCTACACCTTC.

This clonotype was counted a few times. This sequence joins TRBV11-2 and TRBJ2-1; D unclear. Germline CDR1 is SGHAT and CDR2 is FQNNGV. The CDR3 spans 14 residues. V dropped 2 bases and J dropped 6 bases, with 11 bases sitting between them. CDR3 DNA sequence: TGTGCCAGCAGCTTATGGGGTGTCTCCAATGAGCAGTTCTTC. Amino acids: CASSLWGVSNEQFF.

The chain joins TRBV12-3 or TRBV12-4 to TRBJ2-4, with D perhaps TRBD1 (6 bases). The end of the DNA is better explained by TRBJ2-1, so the J call may be wrong. The CDR3 is 17 amino acids. CDR3 amino acids: CASRKPGTPLSGNEQFF. CDR3 coding DNA: TGTGCCAGCAGAAAACCTGGGACACCTCTCAGTGGCAATGAGCAGTTCTTC.

There are a few counts of this clonotype. The chain has TRBV10-3 and TRBJ2-7; the D gene is possibly TRBD2 (6 bases). The V and J ends lost 2 bases and 1 base respectively, with 18 bases between them. This CDR3 region has 17 residues. The germline V gene has CDR1 ENHRY and CDR2 SYGVKD. In nucleotides, the CDR3 is TGTGCCATCAGTGAGGGAGGGCAGGGTAGATTTTCCTACGAGCAGTACTTC. Its translation is CAISEGGQGRFSYEQYF.

This clonotype was observed at least ten times. V and J are TRBV18 and TRBJ2-1; D may be TRBD2 (5 bases). From germline, CDR1 is KGHSH and CDR2 LQKENI. The V and J ends lost 3 bases and 2 bases respectively, with 14 bases between them. The CDR3 has 16 residues. In DNA, the CDR3 is TGTGCCAGCTCACCCCCCGGACGGGGAGCCTACAATGAGCAGTTCTTC. Translation: CASSPPGRGAYNEQFF. Full variable domain (missing parts from reference TRBV18 and TRBJ2-1): NAGVMQNPRHLVRRRGQEARLRCSPMKGHSHVYWYRQLPEEGLKFMVYLQKENIIDESGMPKERFSAEFPKEGPSILRIQQVVRGDSAAYFCASSPPGRGAYNEQFFGPGTRLTVL.

The chain recombines TRBV6-2 or TRBV6-3 with TRBJ1-6, with TRBD1 identical over 10 bases. The CDR3 runs to 16 residues. Trimming cost V 5 bases and J 7 bases; bases outside gene matches: 8. CDR1 is MNHEY, CDR2 SVGEGT, per germline. The CDR3 region has the DNA TGTGCCAGCAGTCACCAGGGACAGGGGTGGAATTCACCCCTCCACTTT. Translation: CASSHQGQGWNSPLHF.

The sample holds many counts of this clonotype. This chain connects TRBV6-1 to TRBJ1-1; 8 bases align to TRBD1. V lost 5 bases to trimming and J lost 5 bases; unmatched junction nucleotides: 10. The CDR3 loop spans 15 amino acids. CDR1 is MNHNS and CDR2 is SASEGT in the germline V gene. CDR3 protein: CASSKRTGLYTEAFF. CDR3 DNA sequence: TGTGCCAGCAGTAAACGGACAGGGTTATATACTGAAGCTTTCTTT.

A few counts support this clonotype. The chain is built from TRBV6-1 and TRBJ1-4; 8 positions agree with TRBD1. The CDR3 is 18 residues long. Germline assignment: CDR1 MNHNS and CDR2 SASEGT. J lost 2 bases, V lost 6 bases, and 14 bases had no gene match. The CDR3 loop is CASSGRWTGNMTNEKLFF. CDR3 bases: TGTGCCAGCAGCGGAAGGTGGACAGGGAATATGACTAATGAAAAACTGTTTTTT.

This clonotype was counted at least ten times. The CDR3 loop is CASSSRAGAGGGELFF. In DNA, the CDR3 is TGTGCCAGCAGTTCCCGAGCGGGAGCGGGCGGCGGGGAGCTGTTTTTT. This chain links TRBV12-3 or TRBV12-4 with TRBJ2-2; 8 bases map to TRBD2. This CDR3 contains 16 residues. With V trimmed by 4 bases and J by 7 bases, 11 bases remained unmatched.

This clonotype has more than one count but fewer than ten. The CDR3, as DNA: TGTGCCAGCAGATCCAGGGGTGATGAGCAGTTCTTC. Its protein is CASRSRGDEQFF. The V and J genes are TRBV6-2 or TRBV6-3 and TRBJ2-1; D perhaps matches TRBD1 (6 bases). Trimming stripped 6 bases from V and 8 bases from J, with 11 bases between. Germline loops: CDR1 MNHEY, CDR2 SVGEGT. CDR3 length: 12 amino acids.

The rearrangement uses TRBV27 and TRBJ2-5, with D possibly called TRBD1 or TRBD2 (5 bases each). Trimming shortened V by 4 bases and J by 2 bases, and 17 bases separated the two germline ends. CDR3 length: 16 amino acids. The germline CDR1 and CDR2 sequences are MNHEY and SMNVEV (reference sequence). CDR3 sequence: CASSCGLGTEQETQYF. As DNA, the CDR3 is TGTGCCAGCAGTTGCGGGTTAGGGACCGAACAAGAGACCCAGTACTTC.

Here the CDR3 DNA reads TGTGCCAGCAGTTTATTAGGACAGGGGGTGTTCGAGCAGTACTTC. Protein sequence: CASSLLGQGVFEQYF. This chain uses TRBV27 with TRBJ2-7; TRBD1 agrees at 10 bases. The CDR3 is 15 residues long. Losses at the gene ends were 1 base for V and 6 bases for J; bases not matched to a gene: 6. CDR1 and CDR2 (germline): MNHEY, SMNVEV (reference sequence).